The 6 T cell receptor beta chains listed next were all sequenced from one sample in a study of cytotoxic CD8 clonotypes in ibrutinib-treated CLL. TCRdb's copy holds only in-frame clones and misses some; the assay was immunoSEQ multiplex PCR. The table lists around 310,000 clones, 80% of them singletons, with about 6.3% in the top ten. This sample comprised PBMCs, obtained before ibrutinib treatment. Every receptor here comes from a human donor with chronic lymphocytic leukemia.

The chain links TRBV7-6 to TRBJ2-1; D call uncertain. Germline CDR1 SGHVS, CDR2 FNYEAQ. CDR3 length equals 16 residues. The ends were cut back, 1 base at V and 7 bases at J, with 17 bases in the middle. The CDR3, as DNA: TGTGCCAGCAGCTTAGACCTGAGAACCTTGGGGAATGAGCAGTTCTTC. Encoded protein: CASSLDLRTLGNEQFF.

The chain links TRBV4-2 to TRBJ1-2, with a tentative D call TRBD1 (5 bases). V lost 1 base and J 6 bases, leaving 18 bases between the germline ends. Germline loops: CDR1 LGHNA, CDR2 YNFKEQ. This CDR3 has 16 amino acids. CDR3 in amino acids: CASSQARGGLSNGYTF. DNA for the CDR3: TGTGCCAGCAGCCAAGCCCGGGGGGGTCTTTCGAATGGCTACACCTTC.

CDR3: CASSRVAGDNEQYF. CDR3 DNA sequence: TGCGCCAGCAGCCGGGTAGCGGGAGACAACGAGCAGTACTTC. The chain couples TRBV5-1 to TRBJ2-7; the match to TRBD2 covers 9 bases. Germline V lookup: CDR1 SGHRS, CDR2 YFSETQ. This CDR3 has 14 residues. V shed 4 bases, J shed 5 bases, and the junction held 7 bases outside the gene matches.

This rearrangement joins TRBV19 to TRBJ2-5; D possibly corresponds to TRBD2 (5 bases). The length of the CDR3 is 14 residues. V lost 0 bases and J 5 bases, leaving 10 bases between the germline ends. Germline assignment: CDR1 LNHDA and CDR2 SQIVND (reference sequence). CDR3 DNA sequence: TGTGCCAGTAGTATAGATCGGGATCTGGAGACCCAGTACTTC. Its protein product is CASSIDRDLETQYF.

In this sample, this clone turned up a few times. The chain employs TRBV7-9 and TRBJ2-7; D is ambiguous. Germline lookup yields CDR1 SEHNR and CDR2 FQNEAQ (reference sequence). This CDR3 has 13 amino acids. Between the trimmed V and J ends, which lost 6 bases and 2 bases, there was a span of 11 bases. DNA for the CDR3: TGTGCCAGCAGACCTACAGAAGCCTACGAGCAGTACTTC. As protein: CASRPTEAYEQYF.

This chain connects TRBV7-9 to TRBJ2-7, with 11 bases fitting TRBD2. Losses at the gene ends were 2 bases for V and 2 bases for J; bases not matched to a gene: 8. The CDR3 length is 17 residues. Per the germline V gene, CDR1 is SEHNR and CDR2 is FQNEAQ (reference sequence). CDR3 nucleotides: TGTGCCAGCAGCTTAACCACGGGACTAGCGGAAACCTACGAGCAGTACTTC. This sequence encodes CASSLTTGLAETYEQYF.